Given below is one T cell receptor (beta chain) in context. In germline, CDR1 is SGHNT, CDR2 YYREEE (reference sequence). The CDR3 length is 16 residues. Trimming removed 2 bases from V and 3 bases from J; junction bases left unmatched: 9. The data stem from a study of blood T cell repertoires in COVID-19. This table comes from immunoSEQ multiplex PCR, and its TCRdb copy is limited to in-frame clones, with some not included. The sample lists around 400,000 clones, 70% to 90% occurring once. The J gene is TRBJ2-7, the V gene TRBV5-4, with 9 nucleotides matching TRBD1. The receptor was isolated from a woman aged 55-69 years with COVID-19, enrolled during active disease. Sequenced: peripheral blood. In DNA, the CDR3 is TGTGCCAGCAGCTTAGGCCAGGGACAGGGCTACTACGAGCAGTACTTC. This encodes CASSLGQGQGYYEQYF.